These 21 T cell receptor beta chains were sequenced from one sample in a study of blood T cell repertoires in COVID-19. The assay was immunoSEQ multiplex PCR, and TCRdb's table has in-frame clones only and misses some. The data hold around 200,000 clones, with about 86% observed a single time. Sequencing input: peripheral blood. The receptor set was obtained from a woman older than 75 in a cohort sampled during active or convalescent COVID-19.

The chain recombines TRBV19 with TRBJ1-6, with a possible D match to TRBD1 (6 bases). The V gene lost 3 bases and the J gene lost 7 bases, with 13 bases spanning the gap. Looked up from germline, CDR1 is LNHDA and CDR2 is SQIVND (reference sequence). CDR3 length: 15 residues. CDR3 sequence (DNA): TGTGCCAGTAGTATGCGGGGGGCAGGCAATTCACCCCTCCACTTT. The encoded protein is CASSMRGAGNSPLHF.

V and J are TRBV3-1 (or the pseudogene TRBV3-2) and TRBJ1-2; 8 bases fit TRBD1. The V gene end was trimmed by 2 bases and the J gene end by 8 bases; junction bases not matched to a gene: 10. The CDR3 sequence is 15 residues long. Germline-derived CDR1 and CDR2 are LGHDT and YNNKEL (reference sequence). The CDR3 DNA is TGTGCCAGCAGCCAATCTCCAGGGGGCCGTGGGGGCTACACCTTC. This sequence encodes CASSQSPGGRGGYTF.

The CDR3 region has the DNA TGCGCCAGCAACCCGAGGGGTCTATCGGGACTAGCGGGAGTTGGCACAGATACGCAGTATTTT. This sequence encodes CASNPRGLSGLAGVGTDTQYF. This chain joins TRBV10-1 and TRBJ2-3; 14 bases are a match to TRBD2. This CDR3 is built from 21 residues. V lost 7 bases, J lost 1 base, and 19 bases stayed unmatched. Per germline, CDR1 WNHNN and CDR2 SYGVQD (reference sequence).

This sequence joins TRBV10-3 and TRBJ2-3, with D possibly TRBD2 on 6 matching bases. The CDR3 totals 12 residues. The germline gives CDR1 ENHRY, CDR2 SYGVKD. Trimming shortened V by 7 bases and J by 3 bases, and 8 bases separated the two germline ends. The CDR3 sequence: CAITAGTDTQYF. CDR3 DNA: TGTGCCATCACGGCGGGAACAGATACGCAGTATTTT.

This rearrangement joins TRBV4-3 to TRBJ2-2, with TRBD2 identical over 9 bases. Germline V gives CDR1 LGHNA, CDR2 YSLEER. There are 15 residues in the CDR3. The junction had 4 bases not matched to a gene; V was cut back by 1 base and J by 7 bases. The CDR3 here is CASSQGGGAGGELFF. The CDR3 DNA is TGCGCCAGCAGCCAAGGCGGGGGGGCCGGCGGGGAGCTGTTTTTT.

The rearrangement links TRBV6-5 to TRBJ1-3; the D is unclear. CDR1 is MNHEY and CDR2 is SVGAGI in the germline V gene. Trimming took 5 bases from V and 4 from J, leaving 9 bases between them. This CDR3 spans 13 amino acids. CDR3 protein: CASSKTRGNTIYF. The CDR3 DNA follows: TGTGCCAGCAGTAAGACACGAGGAAACACCATATATTTT.

The J gene is TRBJ2-5, the V gene TRBV5-1; D is unclear. The CDR3 is made up of 14 amino acids. Germline lookup yields CDR1 SGHRS and CDR2 YFSETQ. Trimming pared 0 bases from V and 4 bases from J, leaving 10 bases between. The CDR3 here is CASSLAVPRETQYF. As DNA, the CDR3 is TGCGCCAGCAGCTTGGCCGTCCCGAGAGAGACCCAGTACTTC.

The chain combines TRBV30 with TRBJ1-2; TRBD1 might be the D (6 bases). V was clipped by 1 base and J by 1 base, with 7 bases between them. The CDR3 runs to 13 residues. The germline CDR1 and CDR2 sequences are GTSNPN and SVGIG (reference sequence). The CDR3, as DNA: TGTGCCTGGAGTGGGACAGATAACTATGGCTACACCTTC. It codes for CAWSGTDNYGYTF.

The chain carries TRBV12-3 or TRBV12-4 and TRBJ1-3; D not certain. V lost 3 bases, J lost 3 bases, and 6 bases lay in between. The CDR3 sequence is 13 residues long. Written as DNA, the CDR3 is TGTGCCAGCAGTTTCGCGAGTGGAAACACCATATATTTT. Its protein is CASSFASGNTIYF.

This chain connects TRBV7-8 to TRBJ1-6; maybe TRBD1 (5 bases). The CDR3 spans 14 residues. V lost 1 base, J lost 9 bases, and 10 bases lay in between. Looked up from germline, CDR1 is SGHVS and CDR2 is FQNEAQ. CDR3 residues: CASSLGGERSPLHF. For the CDR3, the DNA is TGTGCCAGCAGCTTAGGGGGGGAGCGTTCACCCCTCCACTTT.

The V call is TRBV5-1, the J call TRBJ2-1, with 9 nucleotides matching TRBD2. Germline CDR1 and CDR2: SGHRS and YFSETQ. This CDR3 comprises 18 residues. With 0 bases clipped from V and 8 bases from J, the junction kept 15 bases outside the gene matches. The CDR3 sequence is CASSLGQGPGLAGYEQFF. CDR3 DNA sequence: TGCGCCAGCAGCTTGGGACAGGGCCCGGGACTAGCCGGGTATGAGCAGTTCTTC.

The CDR3 loop is CASSLEGDTQETQYF. Written as DNA, the CDR3 is TGCGCCAGCAGCTTGGAAGGGGACACACAAGAGACCCAGTACTTC. The V call is TRBV5-1, the J call TRBJ2-5; tentatively, D is TRBD1 (6 bases). The CDR3 has 15 residues. CDR1 SGHRS and CDR2 YFSETQ come from the germline V gene. V lost 0 bases and J 2 bases, leaving 11 bases between the germline ends.

The chain joins TRBV7-2 to TRBJ1-2, with a tentative D call TRBD1 (5 bases). From germline, CDR1 is SGHTA and CDR2 FQGNSA. The CDR3 loop spans 12 amino acids. Trimming removed 5 bases from V and 6 bases from J, with 10 bases in between. CDR3 sequence reads: CASSANRNGYTF. The CDR3 DNA is TGTGCCAGCAGCGCCAACAGGAATGGCTACACCTTC.

This rearrangement joins TRBV11-2 to TRBJ2-5, with D perhaps matching TRBD1 (5 bases). From germline, CDR1 is SGHAT and CDR2 FQNNGV. V lost 0 bases, J lost 1 base, and 18 bases lay in between. CDR3 length equals 18 residues. The CDR3 DNA reads as TGTGCCAGCAGCTTAGAACCGGTTAGGACACCCGCCCAAGAGACCCAGTACTTC. Translation gives CASSLEPVRTPAQETQYF.

This chain connects TRBV27 to TRBJ2-1, with 9 bases fitting TRBD2. After removal of 2 bases from V and 0 bases from J, the junction contained 2 bases not matched to a gene. Germline V CDR1 and CDR2: MNHEY, SMNVEV (reference sequence). CDR3 length equals 16 residues. CDR3 in DNA: TGTGCCAGCAGTTTAATAGCGGGGGACTCCTACAATGAGCAGTTCTTC. Residues: CASSLIAGDSYNEQFF.

The chain links TRBV27 to TRBJ1-1; 10 bases are shared with TRBD1. J was trimmed by 4 bases and V by 5 bases; bases with no gene match: 7. CDR1 is MNHEY, CDR2 SMNVEV, per germline (reference sequence). The CDR3 loop spans 15 amino acids. Here the CDR3 reads CASSPLGQGGTEAFF. DNA for the CDR3: TGTGCCAGCAGTCCCCTAGGACAGGGGGGCACTGAAGCTTTCTTT.

This clone was counted a single time. This sequence joins TRBV5-4 and TRBJ2-7, with 7 bases aligning to TRBD1. The V and J ends lost 3 bases and 3 bases, in that order; junction bases with no gene match: 6. This CDR3 spans 14 amino acids. Per the germline V gene, CDR1 is SGHNT and CDR2 is YYREEE (reference sequence). The CDR3 region has the DNA TGTGCCAGCAGCTCCAGACAGGGAGACTACGAGCAGTACTTC. Protein: CASSSRQGDYEQYF.

This chain connects TRBV2 to TRBJ2-5, with a tentative D call TRBD2 (5 bases). This CDR3 has 14 amino acids. Trimming took 3 bases from V and 1 from J, leaving 9 bases between them. Germline V CDR1 and CDR2: SNHLY, FYNNEI. CDR3: CASSDSGSQETQYF. The CDR3 DNA follows: TGTGCCAGCAGTGACTCGGGGAGCCAAGAGACCCAGTACTTC.

This clone was detected only once. J is TRBJ1-3 and V is TRBV5-1; 7 bases line up with TRBD1. V was clipped by 4 bases and J by 2 bases; unmatched bases: 12. Germline assignment: CDR1 SGHRS and CDR2 YFSETQ. This CDR3 has 17 residues. The CDR3 DNA is TGCGCCAGCAGCATACTCCCGGGACAGAGAGCTGGAAACACCATATATTTT. The encoded protein is CASSILPGQRAGNTIYF.

The chain has TRBV11-2 and TRBJ1-3; D gene uncertain. Trimming removed 1 base from V and 1 base from J, with 8 bases in between. Germline CDR1 SGHAT, CDR2 FQNNGV. This CDR3 is 15 amino acids long. The CDR3 bases are TGTGCCAGCAGCTTAGTTTCCGGTTCTGGAAACACCATATATTTT. The encoded protein is CASSLVSGSGNTIYF. Full variable domain (missing parts from reference TRBV11-2 and TRBJ1-3): EAGVAQSPRYKIIEKRQSVAFWCNPISGHATLYWYQQILGQGPKLLIQFQNNGVVDDSQLPKDRFSAERLKGVDSTLKIQPAKLEDSAVYLCASSLVSGSGNTIYFGEGSWLTVV.

This chain uses TRBV12-3 or TRBV12-4 with TRBJ2-7, with D uncertain. The CDR3 has 12 residues. Trimming took off 3 bases at V and 5 bases at J, with 8 bases between the two ends. This chain's CDR3 is CASSLHSDEQYF. CDR3 sequence (DNA): TGTGCCAGCAGTTTGCATTCGGACGAGCAGTACTTC.